Presented here are 2 T cell receptor beta chains from one specimen sequenced in a study of blood T cells in healthy people across ages. It was with a sample-barcoded 5' primer and a J-beta primer mix that a second PCR of roughly 7 to 12 cycles was run. TCRdb itself ran the 5' RACE reads through MiXCR, one entry per CDR3 protein. Among about 750,000 distinct CDR3 sequences listed, about 55% were seen once. Sequencing was performed on blood. These receptors were obtained from a man older than 75 in good health.

The V gene is TRBV29-1, the J gene TRBJ2-1; D remains ambiguous. V lost 0 bases and J 5 bases, leaving 11 bases between the germline ends. The CDR3 extends over 14 amino acids. Germline V gene data show CDR1 as SQVTM and CDR2 as ANQGSEA. This CDR3 reads CSVEDRQPDNEQFF. The CDR3 region has the DNA TGCAGCGTTGAAGATCGTCAGCCCGACAATGAGCAGTTCTTC.

The V and J genes are TRBV6-6 and TRBJ2-7, with TRBD2 matching 7 bases. The CDR3 has 17 residues. V was clipped by 0 bases and J by 0 bases; unmatched bases: 8. CDR1 MNHNY and CDR2 SVGAGI come from the germline V gene (reference sequence). The CDR3 nucleotides read TGTGCCAGCAGTTACTCTGTCAGCGGGACCCACTCCTACGAGCAGTACTTC. The encoded protein is CASSYSVSGTHSYEQYF.